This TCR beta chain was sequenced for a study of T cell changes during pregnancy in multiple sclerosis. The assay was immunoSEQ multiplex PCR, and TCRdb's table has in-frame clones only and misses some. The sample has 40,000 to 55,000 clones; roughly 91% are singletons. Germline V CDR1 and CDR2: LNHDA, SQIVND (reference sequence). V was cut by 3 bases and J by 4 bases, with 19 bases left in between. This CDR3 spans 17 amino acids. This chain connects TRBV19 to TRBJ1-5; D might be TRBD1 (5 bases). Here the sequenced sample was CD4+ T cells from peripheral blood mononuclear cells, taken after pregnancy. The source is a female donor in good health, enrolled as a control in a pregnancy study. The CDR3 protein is CASSIPSGGVRNQPQHF. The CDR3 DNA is TGTGCCAGTAGTATTCCCTCCGGGGGTGTTCGGAATCAGCCCCAGCATTTT.